Included here is one T cell receptor (beta chain) sequence, with context. Its antigen is not yet known. Base-call qualities are not available, and no considerably larger clone is one nucleotide away. The data were obtained in a study of PD-L1 blockade in urothelial cancer (dated by TCRdb to 2016 to 2017). Regarding the study in general: Every patient began therapy in about 2014 and was given atezolizumab 1,200 mg intravenously every 3 weeks. About 85% of the roughly 29 patients were males with bladder-origin urothelial cancer, and about 65% of the 29 reported a prior smoking history. The study, an exploratory multi-omic analysis, examined somatic, immune and clinical correlates of response to PD-L1 blockade with atezolizumab in urothelial cancer. TCR sequencing covered pretreatment tumor samples and matched, serially collected peripheral blood taken before and after atezolizumab treatment. Progression-free survival longer than 6 months counted as durable clinical benefit, and TCR features were additionally tested against both progression-free and overall survival. Patients had an ECOG performance status of 0 or 1 and had received between 0 and 3 prior chemotherapy regimens. Under ten patients achieved durable clinical benefit and approximately 19 did not. Blood samples gave a median of around 140,000 T cells and some 83,000 unique TCRs, with a median clonality of around 0.074. Pretreatment blood TCR-seq was available for fewer than 30 patients, at least one posttreatment blood collection was obtained for about 24 patients, and tumor TCR-seq was available for about 24 patients. Blood samples were analyzed at 3 weeks after treatment start (second dose) and at 6 weeks after treatment start. In the same patients, whole exome sequencing and RNA sequencing of pretreatment tumors were performed in addition to TCR sequencing.

What the authors observed across the whole study: Improved progression-free and overall survival was found to be associated with pretreatment peripheral blood TCR clonality below the median. At 3 weeks after the start of treatment, tumor-associated TCR clones in peripheral blood had expanded more in patients with durable benefit (n ≈ 24, p = 0.022). Because of the small sample size (n of about 30) and the many exploratory analyses performed, the results are intended to be regarded as hypothesis-generating.

Synthetic TCR analog templates were spiked into each PCR so that absolute template abundance could be estimated from read counts. Using the immunoSEQ assay, TCRbeta CDR3 regions were amplified from genomic DNA with bias-controlled V and J gene primers. Rearranged TCRbeta segments were sequenced at approximately 20X coverage. On the authors' methods: Sequencing errors were corrected by clustering, and CDR3s were annotated against IMGT so that V, D and J genes could be assigned. Only productive TCRbeta rearrangements were used in downstream analyses, excluding out-of-frame or stop-codon sequences. Clonality was computed as one minus Shannon entropy normalized by the log of the number of unique productive sequences. Fisher's exact test with Benjamini-Hochberg correction, at a threshold of adjusted p below 0.01, was used to find clones that differed between time points or between blood and tumor. TCRdb mirrors the immuneACCESS table, restricted to in-frame sequences. Some clones are absent from its copies; in checked studies, under half trace to an unresolved V gene, and the reason for the others is unknown. Clone size and V and J calls were adopted from that table, with D and trimming inferred from the DNA. The sample table contains about 80,000 clones; only one count was recorded for around four fifths of them. In total, the top ten clones hold about 6.7% of the sample.

Per the publication, the time point label means: pretreatment peripheral blood. The cohort included 25 to 30 patients with locally advanced or metastatic urothelial carcinoma who were treated at Memorial Sloan Kettering on a trial protocol. Peripheral blood mononuclear cells were collected from each patient pretreatment and during treatment, giving between 1 and 8 total time points per patient. The Qiagen DNeasy Blood extraction kit was used to purify genomic DNA from total PBMCs and from tumor samples. PBMCs were collected pretreatment and during treatment, and were isolated and stored as previously described. This TCR came from a man aged 40-49 years with urothelial cancer. Sequences were derived from PBMCs, sampled around atezolizumab (anti-PD-L1) treatment.

For the CDR3, the sequence is CASSSLTGLNQPQHF. The bases read TGTGCCAGCAGCTCTCTAACAGGGCTCAATCAGCCCCAGCATTTT. Here the chain combines TRBV6-5 and TRBJ1-5; the D gene is perhaps TRBD1, on 6 matching bases. Taken from the germline V gene, the CDR1 and CDR2 loops are MNHEY and SVGAGI. Trimming takes 6 bases from V and 3 bases from J, and the germline ends sit 15 bases apart. From the cysteine up to the phenylalanine, the CDR3 has a length of 15 residues. Kept here is only the CDR3 DNA, which spans 45 bases and is read in frame from base 1.